The source of this T cell receptor beta chain is a study of blood T cells in healthy people across ages. Study observations and caveats: Diversity of TCR beta per million T cells declined in a roughly linear way with age. Whereas aged donors had fewer naive CD4+ cells, long-lived donors had more of them and higher diversity.

This CDR3 is built from 14 residues. Germline V gene data show CDR1 as PRHDT and CDR2 as FYEKMQ (reference sequence). Trimming took off 1 base at V and 9 bases at J, with 10 bases between the two ends. At least ten counts were recorded for this clonotype. Antigen unknown. For the second PCR, which ran for roughly 6 to 12 cycles, a sample-barcoded 5' primer and a J-beta primer mix were used. Each cDNA was tagged by a template-switch adaptor containing 12 random nucleotides. MiXCR, run by TCRdb on the 5' RACE reads, gives a single entry per CDR3 protein. The sample lists 600,000 to 850,000 distinct CDR3 sequences, about 42% occurring once.

The chain uses TRBV13 and TRBJ1-6; possible D gene TRBD1, 5 bases. Sequencing was done on a sample of blood. This receptor was obtained from a woman aged 60-75 years in good health. In DNA, the CDR3 is TGTGCCAGCAGCTTAGTCCAGGGAGGTTCACCCCTCCACTTT. This encodes CASSLVQGGSPLHF.